This passage covers 2 T cell receptor beta chains from one sample sequenced in a study of PD-L1 blockade in urothelial cancer. The assay was immunoSEQ multiplex PCR, and TCRdb's table has in-frame clones only and misses some. Of over 65,000 clones in the sample, roughly 84% are singletons; the top ten hold around 4.7%. The sample consisted of PBMCs, taken around atezolizumab (anti-PD-L1) treatment. The source is an older man with urothelial cancer.

The chain carries TRBV18 and TRBJ2-7; 8 positions agree with TRBD2. The CDR3 contains 18 residues. Per germline, CDR1 KGHSH and CDR2 LQKENI. The J segment lost 0 bases and the V segment lost 2 bases, leaving 12 bases of the junction unmatched. The CDR3 DNA follows: TGTGCCAGCTCACCATTACGCGCGAGCGGGAGCTTCTCCTACGAGCAGTACTTC. Translated: CASSPLRASGSFSYEQYF.

V gene TRBV5-6 combines with J gene TRBJ2-7, with unresolved D. Germline CDR1 and CDR2: SGHDT and YYEEEE. CDR3 length: 13 residues. V dropped 0 bases and J dropped 0 bases, with 4 bases sitting between them. The CDR3 spells CASSLGSSYEQYF. The CDR3 nucleotides read TGTGCCAGCAGCTTGGGGAGCTCCTACGAGCAGTACTTC.